This entry features one TCR beta chain sequence. This record belongs to a study of T cell changes during pregnancy in multiple sclerosis. Trimming at V came to 2 bases and at J to 7 bases, leaving 4 bases not matched to a gene. Looked up from germline, CDR1 is LNHDA and CDR2 is SQIVND (reference sequence). CDR3 length equals 16 residues. Profiling relied on immunoSEQ multiplex PCR, and the TCRdb table lists in-frame clones only, not all of them. This sample yields 45,000 to 50,000 clones, of which about 90% are seen a single time; more than 0.35% belongs to the top ten. The material was CD4+ T cells from peripheral blood mononuclear cells, obtained in the second trimester of pregnancy. This sequence joins TRBV19 and TRBJ1-6, with 11 bases that match TRBD1. The source of this sequence is a female donor in good health, enrolled as a control in a pregnancy study. The CDR3 coding sequence is TGTGCCAGTAGTATAAATCGGGACAGGGGGAATTCACCCCTCCACTTT. It encodes CASSINRDRGNSPLHF.